The clone carrying this TCR beta chain was counted a few times. What it recognizes is unknown. These data are taken from a study of T cell clonotyping in hematopoietic cell transplantation. Study-level findings and limits: After transplant, recipient diversity fell while pathologically expanded clonotypes grew through day 180.

In germline, CDR1 is MNHNS, CDR2 SASEGT. The CDR3 contains 15 residues. Trimming took off 1 base at V and 4 bases at J, with 11 bases between the two ends. The table came from immunoSEQ multiplex PCR; TCRdb's copy has only in-frame clones and leaves some out. The table records roughly 13,000 clones, approximately 56% of them present only once. This receptor was identified in a human donor who either received an allogeneic hematopoietic cell transplant for a myeloid malignancy or was a related donor (not recorded which). Some clones in this sample may be carry-over from other donors' samples. The sequenced sample consisted of PBMCs. This rearrangement joins TRBV6-1 to TRBJ1-5; D is undetermined. CDR3: CASSEGGLINQPQHF. CDR3 coding DNA: TGTGCCAGCAGTGAAGGGGGATTAATTAATCAGCCCCAGCATTTT.